This T cell receptor beta chain was recorded in a study of blood T cell repertoires in COVID-19. Germline-derived CDR1 and CDR2 are SGHRS and YFSETQ. Losses at the gene ends were 2 bases for V and 0 bases for J; bases not matched to a gene: 5. The CDR3 is 16 residues long. In the original analysis: Reference gene primer amplification gave nucleated cell count estimates. Clones were sequenced by immunoSEQ multiplex PCR, and TCRdb holds only the in-frame ones, with some missing. V, J and clone size are taken as reported in that table, and D and trimming were inferred from the DNA itself. Of about 300,000 clones listed, 85% are singletons. Participant ages covered about 18 to 95 years across 24 US areas.

The V and J genes are TRBV5-1 and TRBJ2-3; 8 positions match TRBD2. Sequenced material: PBMCs or T cells enriched from blood (not recorded which). The TCR comes from a woman aged 25 to 39 who had been exposed to COVID-19. CDR3 sequence (DNA): TGCGCCAGCAGCTTCGGGGGGGCGCCTAGCACAGATACGCAGTATTTT. Protein product: CASSFGGAPSTDTQYF. The complete variable domain, with remaining parts taken from reference TRBV5-1 and TRBJ2-3, reads KAGVTQTPRYLIKTRGQQVTLSCSPISGHRSVSWYQQTPGQGLQFLFEYFSETQRNKGNFPGRFSGRQFSNSRSEMNVSTLELGDSALYLCASSFGGAPSTDTQYFGPGTRLTVL.